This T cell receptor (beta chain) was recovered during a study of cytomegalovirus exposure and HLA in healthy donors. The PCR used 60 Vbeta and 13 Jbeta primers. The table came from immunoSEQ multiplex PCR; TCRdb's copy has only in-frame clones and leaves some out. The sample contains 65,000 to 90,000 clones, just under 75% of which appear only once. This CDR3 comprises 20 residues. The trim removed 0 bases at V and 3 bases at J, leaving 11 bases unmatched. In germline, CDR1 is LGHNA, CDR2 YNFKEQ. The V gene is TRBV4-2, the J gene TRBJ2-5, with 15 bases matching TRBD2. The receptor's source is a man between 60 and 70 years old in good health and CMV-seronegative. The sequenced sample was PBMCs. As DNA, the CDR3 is TGTGCCAGCAGCCAAGAACAGGTGGGGACTAGCGGGGGGTTAGAAGAGACCCAGTACTTC. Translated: CASSQEQVGTSGGLEETQYF.